This T cell receptor beta chain was obtained from a study of blood T cell repertoires in COVID-19. As for the study in general: The samples span acute and convalescent COVID-19 from the United States, Italy and Spain. In each case, the material was cDNA or gDNA derived from T cells, B-cell-depleted T cells, or PBMCs.

Study processing details: By means of reference gene primer amplification, nucleated cell counts were estimated. Sequenced by immunoSEQ multiplex PCR; TCRdb stores in-frame clones only, minus some. That table furnishes V, J and clone size, whereas the DNA furnished D and trimming. The table records under 250,000 clones, about 89% of them present only once. CDR3 length: 14 amino acids. V dropped 4 bases and J dropped 7; count of bases not matched to a gene: 11. Germline V CDR1 and CDR2: SGHNT, YYREEE (reference sequence). J is TRBJ2-7 and V is TRBV5-4; TRBD2 matches at 7 bases. The sequence was collected from a man aged 60 to 69 who had recovered from COVID-19. The sample was peripheral blood. CDR3 sequence: CASSPPGRAGEQYF. The CDR3 DNA follows: TGTGCCAGCAGCCCCCCGGGGAGGGCGGGGGAGCAGTACTTC.